These 27 T cell receptor beta chains came from one sample sequenced in a study of glioma-infiltrating T cells. TCR alpha and beta CDR3 regions were amplified from RNA using iRepertoire nested multiplex PCR. TCRdb passed the multiplex PCR reads through MiXCR, listing each CDR3 protein once. The table shows fewer than 90,000 distinct CDR3 sequences, with approximately 22% occurring only once. Material for sequencing was glioma tissue, nonneoplastic brain tissue, or PBMCs (not recorded which). All receptors come from a human donor with low-grade glioma or glioblastoma, undergoing nonglioma brain surgery, or in good health (not recorded which).

V and J are TRBV12-3 or TRBV12-4 and TRBJ2-5; either TRBD1 or TRBD2 may supply D (5 bases each). V was trimmed by 1 base and J by 4 bases, leaving 16 bases between them. The CDR3 totals 16 residues. CDR3 residues: CASSLVGARGSETQYF. CDR3 coding DNA: TGTGCCAGCAGTTTAGTAGGTGCGAGGGGTTCAGAGACCCAGTACTTC.

The chain has TRBV12-3 or TRBV12-4 and TRBJ2-7; D is uncertain. The CDR3 sequence is 13 residues long. With 1 base removed from V and 2 bases from J, the gap between germline ends came to 6 bases. CDR3 residues: CASSLDGPYEQYF. In DNA form, the CDR3 reads TGTGCCAGCAGTTTAGACGGGCCCTACGAGCAGTACTTC.

This clonotype occurred many times. The chain couples TRBV2 to TRBJ2-3; 12 nucleotides match TRBD2. Germline V gene sequence: CDR1 SNHLY, CDR2 FYNNEI. The V and J ends lost 5 bases and 5 bases, in that order; junction bases with no gene match: 5. The CDR3 totals 15 residues. The CDR3 here is CASSLTSGRGDTQYF. The CDR3 DNA sequence: TGTGCCAGCAGTTTGACTAGCGGGAGAGGAGATACGCAGTATTTT.

Many counts were recorded for this clonotype. The V call is TRBV29-1, the J call TRBJ2-3; D gene ambiguous. The CDR3 length is 11 residues. V lost 5 bases and J lost 5, with 8 bases in between. CDR1 is SQVTM, CDR2 ANQGSEA, per germline. The CDR3, as DNA: TGCAGCGTTCCACCTCGAGATACGCAGTATTTT. It specifies CSVPPRDTQYF.

The table lists this clonotype with many counts. The chain has TRBV6-1 and TRBJ2-1; TRBD1 matches 7 bases. Germline V gene lookup returns CDR1 MNHNS and CDR2 SASEGT. The CDR3 loop spans 14 amino acids. V shed 10 bases, J shed 2 bases, and the junction held 8 bases outside the gene matches. The CDR3 DNA reads as TGTGCCACCTCCCGAGACAGGGCCTACAATGAGCAGTTCTTC. Translation: CATSRDRAYNEQFF.

This clonotype was detected a few times. This sequence joins TRBV12-3 or TRBV12-4 and TRBJ2-3; 9 positions match TRBD2. The CDR3 runs 16 residues. Trimming removed 6 bases from V and 6 bases from J; junction bases left unmatched: 13. This CDR3 reads CASSLRRRGGGDTQYF. DNA of the CDR3: TGTGCCAGCAGCTTGCGGCGGCGGGGGGGTGGGGATACGCAGTATTTT.

In this sample, this clonotype turned up many times. The chain couples TRBV6-1 to TRBJ2-1; D is ambiguous. Germline V CDR1 and CDR2: MNHNS, SASEGT. With 4 bases removed from V and 4 bases from J, the gap between germline ends came to 2 bases. The length of the CDR3 is 11 residues. The CDR3 bases are TGTGCCAGCAGTGTTTACAATGAGCAGTTCTTC. Protein: CASSVYNEQFF.

This clonotype was detected many times. The gene calls are TRBV7-2 and TRBJ1-1; possibly TRBD1 for D (5 bases). The CDR3 consists of 14 residues. CDR1 SGHTA and CDR2 FQGNSA come from the germline V gene. V gave up 2 bases and J gave up 8 bases, with 15 bases separating them. The chain's CDR3 is CASSLSGALGEAFF. The CDR3 DNA reads as TGTGCCAGCAGCTTATCCGGGGCTCTGGGGGAAGCTTTCTTT.

This clonotype has ten or more counts. The rearrangement uses TRBV12-3 or TRBV12-4 and TRBJ1-6; unclear D gene. V was shortened by 6 bases and J by 6 bases, with 9 bases between the two germline ends. This CDR3 is 13 amino acids long. In DNA, the CDR3 is TGTGCCAGCAGCCCCGGTGGTAATTCACCCCTCCACTTT. It is translated as CASSPGGNSPLHF.

This clonotype was seen ten or more times. V gene TRBV20-1 combines with J gene TRBJ1-2, with D perhaps TRBD1 (6 bases). This CDR3 contains 15 residues. The V gene lost 3 bases and the J gene lost 4 bases, with 18 bases spanning the gap. Germline CDR1 reads DFQATT; CDR2 reads SNEGSKA (reference sequence). The CDR3 DNA reads as TGCAGTGCTAGGGCCGGGGGCGCAGTCTCCTATGGCTACACCTTC. Translation: CSARAGGAVSYGYTF.

By proportion, this clonotype is medium-sized. The chain has TRBV20-1 and TRBJ1-1, with 8 nucleotides matching TRBD1. The CDR3 totals 16 residues. With V trimmed by 1 base and J by 1 base, 8 bases remained unmatched. CDR1 and CDR2 (germline): DFQATT, SNEGSKA (reference sequence). DNA for the CDR3: TGCAGTGCTAGAGGTAACTCCGGGACAGGGAACACTGAAGCTTTCTTT. Its translation: CSARGNSGTGNTEAFF.

At least ten counts were recorded for this clonotype. This chain connects TRBV7-9 to TRBJ1-1; possible D gene TRBD1, 6 bases. Germline CDR1 is SEHNR and CDR2 is FQNEAQ (reference sequence). V gave up 1 base and J gave up 0 bases, with 9 bases separating them. This CDR3 is 15 amino acids long. The CDR3 sequence is CASSLDDRMNTEAFF. The CDR3 coding sequence is TGTGCCAGCAGCTTAGATGACAGGATGAACACTGAAGCTTTCTTT.

This clonotype has a handful of counts. V and J are TRBV5-1 and TRBJ2-7, with 7 nucleotides matching TRBD2. CDR1 is SGHRS, CDR2 YFSETQ, per germline. There are 14 residues in the CDR3. V was clipped by 1 base and J by 5 bases; unmatched bases: 6. Here the CDR3 DNA reads TGCGCCAGCAGCTTGTCTGGGGGGGTGGACGAGCAGTACTTC. Encoded protein: CASSLSGGVDEQYF. Looking up the rest from reference TRBV5-1 and TRBJ2-7 gives the full variable domain: KAGVTQTPRYLIKTRGQQVTLSCSPISGHRSVSWYQQTPGQGLQFLFEYFSETQRNKGNFPGRFSGRQFSNSRSEMNVSTLELGDSALYLCASSLSGGVDEQYFGPGTRLTVT.

Concerning this clonotype: Here the CDR3 omits its conserved ending phenylalanine or tryptophan, so a read error is the likely source. The chain recombines TRBV12-3 or TRBV12-4 with TRBJ1-5; D remains ambiguous. CDR3 length: 12 residues. V was trimmed by 2 bases and J by 11 bases, leaving 10 bases between them. The CDR3 DNA reads as TGTGCCAGCAGTTTACTGGCCCAGGCCCAGCATCTT. This encodes CASSLLAQAQHL.

This clonotype was counted many times. V is TRBV28 and J is TRBJ1-4; weak D call: TRBD1 (6 bases). The CDR3 is 16 amino acids. CDR1 and CDR2 (germline): MDHEN, SYDVKM. The V end lost 6 bases, the J end lost 4 bases, and 18 bases lay between the germline ends. This chain's CDR3 is CASSQSPGHLNEKLFF. In DNA, the CDR3 is TGTGCCAGCAGCCAGTCCCCGGGACACCTTAATGAAAAACTGTTTTTT. The whole variable domain, remainder taken from reference TRBV28 and TRBJ1-4, is DVKVTQSSRYLVKRTGEKVFLECVQDMDHENMFWYRQDPGLGLRLIYFSYDVKMKEKGDIPEGYSVSREKKERFSLILESASTNQTSMYLCASSQSPGHLNEKLFFGSGTQLSVL.

In its sample, this clonotype was seen many times. The V gene is TRBV5-1, the J gene TRBJ2-7; 13 bases are shared with TRBD2. V trimming: 1 base; J trimming: 7 bases; junction bases outside the gene matches: 5. Germline lookup yields CDR1 SGHRS and CDR2 YFSETQ. The CDR3 runs 15 residues. The CDR3 reads CASSLSGTSGEEQYF. CDR3 sequence (DNA): TGCGCCAGCAGCTTGTCCGGGACTAGCGGGGAAGAGCAGTACTTC.

The chain combines TRBV18 with TRBJ2-5; TRBD1 matches at 9 bases. This CDR3 region has 16 residues. CDR1 and CDR2 (germline): KGHSH, LQKENI. Trimming cost V 0 bases and J 2 bases; bases outside gene matches: 4. CDR3 in amino acids: CASSPPGQGLQETQYF. The CDR3 region has the DNA TGTGCCAGCTCACCACCGGGACAGGGCCTACAAGAGACCCAGTACTTC.

This clonotype was detected ten times or more. This chain links TRBV15 with TRBJ1-5; no clear D gene. Trimming stripped 0 bases from V and 2 bases from J, with 8 bases between. The CDR3 is 15 residues long. Germline CDR1 LNHNV, CDR2 YYDKDF (reference sequence). The CDR3: CATSRERVGNQPQHF. The CDR3 DNA reads as TGTGCCACCAGCAGAGAAAGGGTAGGCAATCAGCCCCAGCATTTT.

The chain links TRBV5-1 to TRBJ2-7, with TRBD2 as a possible D gene (5 bases). Trimming removed 4 bases at V and 6 bases at J, with 11 bases between. Germline V lookup: CDR1 SGHRS, CDR2 YFSETQ. The CDR3 length is 12 residues. CDR3 DNA sequence: TGCGCCAGCAGCACCGGTGGAGGCGAGCAGTACTTC. This encodes CASSTGGGEQYF.

This chain links TRBV4-1 with TRBJ2-7, with 9 bases aligning to TRBD1. Germline V gene data show CDR1 as MGHRA and CDR2 as YSYEKL. This CDR3 comprises 16 residues. J gave up 3 bases and V 4 bases, and 10 bases lay outside the gene matches. The CDR3 sequence is CASSRGPGQGLYEQYF. The DNA of the CDR3 is TGCGCCAGCAGCCGAGGCCCGGGACAGGGCCTCTACGAGCAGTACTTC.

This clonotype was counted at least ten times. The rearrangement joins TRBV27 to TRBJ2-7; D unresolved. Germline values: CDR1 MNHEY, CDR2 SMNVEV (reference sequence). Trimming removed 2 bases at V and 0 bases at J, with 8 bases between. The CDR3 length is 14 residues. As DNA, the CDR3 is TGTGCCAGCAGTTTACGGGCGGACTCCTACGAGCAGTACTTC. It yields the protein CASSLRADSYEQYF.

This chain connects TRBV29-1 to TRBJ1-5; 8 positions match TRBD1. In germline, CDR1 is SQVTM, CDR2 ANQGSEA. Trimming removed 4 bases from V and 4 bases from J; junction bases left unmatched: 0. There are 12 residues in the CDR3. The chain's CDR3 is CSVGQGNQPQHF. CDR3 DNA: TGCAGCGTTGGACAGGGGAATCAGCCCCAGCATTTT.

This clonotype appeared many times. The chain combines TRBV27 with TRBJ2-1; D perhaps matches TRBD2 (6 bases). Germline CDR1 MNHEY, CDR2 SMNVEV (reference sequence). Deletions cut 3 bases from V and 3 bases from J, with 9 bases between. The CDR3 length is 14 residues. CDR3 in DNA: TGTGCCAGCAGTTTTGGACTAAACTACAATGAGCAGTTCTTC. Protein product: CASSFGLNYNEQFF.

This clonotype has a count of ten or more. This rearrangement joins TRBV15 to TRBJ1-4; a weak D match, TRBD1 (5 bases). The CDR3 runs 16 residues. Germline lookup yields CDR1 LNHNV and CDR2 YYDKDF (reference sequence). Trimming took off 0 bases at V and 8 bases at J, with 16 bases between the two ends. CDR3 in amino acids: CATSRDGRGEEEKLFF. DNA of the CDR3: TGTGCCACCAGCAGAGATGGAAGAGGGGAAGAGGAAAAACTGTTTTTT.

This clonotype was detected many times. The rearrangement uses TRBV20-1 and TRBJ1-6; 9 bases are a match to TRBD1. Germline V gene lookup returns CDR1 DFQATT and CDR2 SNEGSKA (reference sequence). Trimming cost V 0 bases and J 7 bases; bases outside gene matches: 4. CDR3 length: 15 amino acids. CDR3 region: CSARDSTGGNSPLHF. The CDR3 nucleotides are TGCAGTGCTAGAGATTCCACAGGGGGCAATTCACCCCTCCACTTT.

This clonotype was counted many times. The chain carries TRBV6-1 and TRBJ2-7; D perhaps matches TRBD2 (6 bases). The germline V gene has CDR1 MNHNS and CDR2 SASEGT. The V gene lost 4 bases and the J gene lost 1 base, with 11 bases spanning the gap. This CDR3 region has 14 residues. CDR3 bases: TGTGCCAGCAGTGGGGTGGAGGGGTCCTACGAGCAGTACTTC. It codes for CASSGVEGSYEQYF.

Comment on this clonotype: A single base separates this from a much larger clone, so it may be a read error. The chain combines TRBV18 with TRBJ1-1, with D possibly being TRBD1 (5 bases). From germline, CDR1 is KGHSH and CDR2 LQKENI. The CDR3 consists of 14 residues. V shed 4 bases and J shed 1 base, with 10 bases lying between them. CDR3: CASSHDRENTEAFF. CDR3 nucleotide sequence: TGTGCCAGCTCACATGACAGAGAGAACACTGAAGCTTTCTTT.